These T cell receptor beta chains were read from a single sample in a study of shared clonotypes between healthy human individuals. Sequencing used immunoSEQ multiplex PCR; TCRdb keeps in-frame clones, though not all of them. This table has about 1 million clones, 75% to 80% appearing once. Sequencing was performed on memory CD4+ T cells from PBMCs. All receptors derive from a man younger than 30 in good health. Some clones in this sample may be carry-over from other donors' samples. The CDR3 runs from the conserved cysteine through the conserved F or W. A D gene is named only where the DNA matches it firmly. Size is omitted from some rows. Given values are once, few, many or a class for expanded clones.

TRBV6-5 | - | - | CASSRGDFRDEQYF
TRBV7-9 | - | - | CASSLVAGSTEAFF
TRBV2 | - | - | CASSASRGSDSPLHF
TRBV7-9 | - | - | CASSSSPYTQYF
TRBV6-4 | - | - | CASSDVVRQGSPLSYNEQFF
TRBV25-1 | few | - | CASSVMTGAGGTGELFF
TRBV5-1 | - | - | CASSWSRGSRSGANVLTF
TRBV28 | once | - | CASSLTGATYEQYF
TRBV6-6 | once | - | CASRLDPPGEQYF
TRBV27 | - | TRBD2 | CASSIAGNGHEQYF
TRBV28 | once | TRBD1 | CASSYPGQGDEQYF
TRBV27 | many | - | CASSLWGNGELFF
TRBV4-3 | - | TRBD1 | CASSQDWTGGRGYTF
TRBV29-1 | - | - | CSAREQAYEQYF
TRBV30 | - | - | CAWSVTPGHGENGYTF